The T cell receptor (beta chain) described here comes from a study of shared clonotypes between healthy human individuals. The overall study: A few men and a couple of women, aged 18 to 49, were donors. Per donor, CD8 memory used one plate, CD8 naive used two, CD4 memory used three and CD4 naive used three. General study findings and limits: In having few donors, the study represented limited genetic and exposure-history diversity. Lower generation probabilities were found for non-shared clonotypes than for those shared by all four donors.

The method was immunoSEQ multiplex PCR; TCRdb's version includes in-frame clones alone and lacks a portion of them. The sample has 2 million to 2.5 million clones, almost 96% seen once. Note on this clone: Its target is unknown.

This sequence was found in a man between 18 and 35 years old in good health. The source material was naive CD4+ T cells sorted from blood. Subset specified: CD45RA+ positively selected.

The CDR3 DNA is TGTGCCAGCTCACTTTCGACAGGGACCAAAAACATTCAGTACTTC. It codes for CASSLSTGTKNIQYF. The rearrangement links TRBV18 to TRBJ2-4; 7 bases are a match to TRBD1. The CDR3 contains 15 residues. V was clipped by 4 bases and J by 2 bases; unmatched bases: 5. Germline V gene lookup returns CDR1 KGHSH and CDR2 LQKENI.